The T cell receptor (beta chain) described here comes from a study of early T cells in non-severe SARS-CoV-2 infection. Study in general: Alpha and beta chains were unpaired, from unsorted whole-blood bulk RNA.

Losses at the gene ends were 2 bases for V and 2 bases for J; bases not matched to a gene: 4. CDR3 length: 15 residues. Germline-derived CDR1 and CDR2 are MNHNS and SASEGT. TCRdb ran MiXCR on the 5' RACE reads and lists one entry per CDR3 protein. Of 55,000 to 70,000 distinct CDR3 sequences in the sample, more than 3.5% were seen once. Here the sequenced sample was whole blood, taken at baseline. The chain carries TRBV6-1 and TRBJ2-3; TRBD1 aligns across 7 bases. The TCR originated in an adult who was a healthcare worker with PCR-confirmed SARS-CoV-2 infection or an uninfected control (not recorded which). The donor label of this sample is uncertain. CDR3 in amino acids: CASSEPTGHTDTQYF. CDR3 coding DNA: TGTGCCAGCAGTGAACCGACAGGGCACACAGATACGCAGTATTTT.